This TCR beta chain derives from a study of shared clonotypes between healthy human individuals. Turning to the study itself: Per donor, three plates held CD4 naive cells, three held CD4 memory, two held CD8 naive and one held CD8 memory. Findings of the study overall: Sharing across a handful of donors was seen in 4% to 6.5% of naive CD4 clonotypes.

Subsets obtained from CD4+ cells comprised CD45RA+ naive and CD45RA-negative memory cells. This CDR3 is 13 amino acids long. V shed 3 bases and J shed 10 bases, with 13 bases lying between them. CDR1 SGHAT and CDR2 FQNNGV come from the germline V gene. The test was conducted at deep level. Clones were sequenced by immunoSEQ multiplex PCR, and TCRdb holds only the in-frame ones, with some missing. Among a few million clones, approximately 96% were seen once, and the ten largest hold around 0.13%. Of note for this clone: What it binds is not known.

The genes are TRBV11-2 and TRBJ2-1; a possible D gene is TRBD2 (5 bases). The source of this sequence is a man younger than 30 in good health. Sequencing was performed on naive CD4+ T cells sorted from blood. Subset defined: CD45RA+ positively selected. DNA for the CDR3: TGTGCCAGCAGCTTTTCGGAGGATACCGAGCAGTTCTTC. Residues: CASSFSEDTEQFF.